The T cell receptor beta chain described here comes from a study of blood T cell repertoires in COVID-19. Study details: COVID-19 samples from acute and convalescent phases originated in the United States, Italy and Spain. PBMCs, B-cell-depleted T cells, or T cells provided the cDNA or gDNA that made up the material.

Losses at the gene ends were 0 bases for V and 2 bases for J; bases not matched to a gene: 12. Germline V gene sequence: CDR1 LGHDT, CDR2 YNNKEL (reference sequence). CDR3 length equals 19 residues. As handled by the study authors: Amplifying reference gene primers gave estimates of nucleated cell counts. Sequencing was performed with immunoSEQ multiplex PCR; in TCRdb, only in-frame clones are kept and a portion is missing. V, J and clone size reflect that table, while D and trimming were determined from the DNA. The table shows about 72,000 clones, with roughly 82% occurring only once. The chain has TRBV3-1 (or the pseudogene TRBV3-2) and TRBJ1-5, with 8 bases lining up with TRBD1. The sequence was obtained from a human donor in a cohort sampled during active COVID-19. Material: peripheral blood. DNA for the CDR3: TGTGCCAGCAGCCAAGATGGAAGCGGGACAGGCATCCGCAATCAGCCCCAGCATTTT. Translated: CASSQDGSGTGIRNQPQHF.